These 5 T cell receptor beta chains originate from one sample sequenced in a study of T cell repertoires in cytomegalovirus infection. Each CDR3 protein is one row after TCRdb ran MiXCR on the reads. The sample yields about 260,000 distinct CDR3 sequences, less than 9.5% seen once. The sequenced sample consisted of PBMCs. The receptor source for this set is a human donor in good health (CMV status not recorded). Some clones in this sample may be carry-over from other donors' samples.

The table lists this clonotype with many counts. The chain recombines TRBV20-1 with TRBJ2-7; TRBD2 aligns across 9 bases. Germline V gives CDR1 DFQATT, CDR2 SNEGSKA (reference sequence). J lost 3 bases, V lost 1 base, and 7 bases had no gene match. This CDR3 is 15 amino acids long. The CDR3 reads CSARVPGTSSYEQYF. The CDR3 DNA follows: TGCAGTGCTAGAGTTCCCGGGACTAGCAGCTACGAGCAGTACTTC.

In its sample, this clonotype was seen many times. V and J are TRBV7-2 and TRBJ2-4, with D unclear. CDR1 is SGHTA, CDR2 FQGNSA, per germline. The germline V and J ends were trimmed by 1 base and 0 bases, with 10 bases remaining between them. There are 16 residues in the CDR3. The CDR3 protein is CASSLGAGLAKNIQYF. The CDR3 DNA sequence: TGTGCCAGCAGCTTAGGGGCAGGATTAGCCAAAAACATTCAGTACTTC.

This clonotype was recorded many times. The chain uses TRBV7-8 and TRBJ1-6, with 9 positions matching TRBD1. The trim removed 2 bases at V and 9 bases at J, leaving 5 bases unmatched. Germline CDR1 and CDR2: SGHVS and FQNEAQ. This CDR3 region has 15 residues. The CDR3 protein is CASSLNRGLSSPLHF. CDR3 sequence (DNA): TGTGCCAGCAGCTTAAACAGGGGGCTTAGTTCACCCCTCCACTTT.

This clonotype was counted many times. The junction departs from germline at one end; a sequencing error may be responsible. The V gene is TRBV12-3 or TRBV12-4, the J gene TRBJ1-1, with 9 bases aligning to TRBD1. CDR3 length: 13 residues. CDR3 nucleotides: TGTGCCAGCAGAGACACAGGGGGCGACGAAGGTTTCTTT. Residues: CASRDTGGDEGFF.

This clonotype has ten or more counts. The chain couples TRBV7-2 to TRBJ2-7; 9 nucleotides agree with TRBD2. The V gene end was trimmed by 6 bases and the J gene end by 7 bases; junction bases not matched to a gene: 16. This CDR3 is built from 16 residues. Germline V lookup: CDR1 SGHTA, CDR2 FQGNSA. CDR3 nucleotides: TGTGCCAGCAGATCAAGTTTGGCGGGAGGGCCGGGGGAGCAGTACTTC. This encodes CASRSSLAGGPGEQYF.